This T cell receptor beta chain emerged from a study of T cells in Graves' hyperthyroidism and ophthalmopathy. This clonotype was counted many times. Patients having uncontrolled infection, another autoimmune disease, pregnancy or lactation were not included. TCR beta CDR3 region amplification was performed from RNA transcripts. TCR CDR3 regions were first amplified by RT-PCR with HTBI primers. TCRdb processed the multiplex PCR reads anew with MiXCR; each CDR3 protein has one entry. The table shows about 500,000 distinct CDR3 sequences, with about 46% occurring only once. Input material: peripheral blood or thyroid tissue (not recorded which). This clonotype was sampled from an adult woman with Graves' disease, either hyperthyroidism or ophthalmopathy (not recorded which).

DNA for the CDR3: TGTGCCAGCAGCCGATCCCCGGACCGCGGAAATGAGCAGTACTTC. Its translation is CASSRSPDRGNEQYF. This sequence joins TRBV7-2 and TRBJ2-7, with D uncertain. V was cut by 5 bases and J by 7 bases, with 21 bases left in between. Germline CDR1 is SGHTA and CDR2 is FQGNSA. The CDR3 contains 15 residues.